Below, 5 T cell receptor beta chains from the same sample are listed, as sequenced in a study of siplizumab effects on memory and regulatory T cells. The protocol was immunoSEQ multiplex PCR, while the TCRdb copy is restricted to in-frame clones and leaves out a portion. The table has 100,000 to 120,000 clones, roughly 91% seen once. The sample comprised CD4+ T cells sorted from blood. The receptors were gathered from a human donor in good health.

V is TRBV21-1 and J is TRBJ1-3. TRBV21-1 is marked as a pseudogene. The CDR3 length is 15 residues. The chain's CDR3 is CANQSEGDTGNTIYF. The CDR3 nucleotides are TGTGCCAACCAAAGTGAGGGAGATACTGGAAACACCATATATTTT.

This clone was picked up one time. V is TRBV18 and J is TRBJ2-7; 8 bases align to TRBD1. This CDR3 region has 14 residues. Germline V lookup: CDR1 KGHSH, CDR2 LQKENI. J gave up 6 bases and V 1 base, and 5 bases lay outside the gene matches. The CDR3 is CASSPLDRAGEQYF. The CDR3 nucleotides read TGTGCCAGCTCACCACTGGACAGGGCGGGCGAGCAGTACTTC.

The rearrangement joins TRBV25-1 to TRBJ2-2, with D tentatively TRBD1 or TRBD2 (6 bases each). V lost 1 base, J lost 7 bases, and 19 bases lay in between. The CDR3 spans 17 residues. From germline, CDR1 is MGHDK and CDR2 SYGVNS. CDR3: CASSESVGGPLSGELFF. CDR3 DNA sequence: TGTGCCAGCAGTGAATCGGTAGGGGGGCCCCTAAGCGGGGAGCTGTTTTTT.

This chain links TRBV6-1 with TRBJ2-3; the match to TRBD2 covers 9 bases. The germline CDR1 and CDR2 sequences are MNHNS and SASEGT. Trimming cost V 3 bases and J 4 bases; bases outside gene matches: 8. The CDR3 loop spans 16 amino acids. This chain's CDR3 is CASSEASGGRADTQYF. CDR3 DNA: TGTGCCAGCAGTGAGGCCAGCGGGGGGAGGGCAGATACGCAGTATTTT.

The rearrangement uses TRBV29-1 and TRBJ1-1, with no clear D. This CDR3 has 12 residues. Germline values: CDR1 SQVTM, CDR2 ANQGSEA. V was shortened by 4 bases and J by 5 bases, with 11 bases between the two germline ends. This CDR3 reads CSVGRRRTEAFF. Written as DNA, the CDR3 is TGCAGCGTTGGACGGAGGAGGACTGAAGCTTTCTTT.